This T cell receptor beta chain comes out of a study of cytomegalovirus exposure and HLA in healthy donors. This CDR3 is 18 amino acids long. The germline gives CDR1 SNHLY, CDR2 FYNNEI. The V gene end was trimmed by 4 bases and the J gene end by 0 bases; junction bases not matched to a gene: 6. About this clone itself: Its antigen is not known.

Study-wide points: Across all donors, roughly uniform sequencing depth was an assumption of the presence/absence analyses.

60 Vbeta and 13 Jbeta primers were used in PCR. In the authors' methods: As a later analysis found, there were 80 million or so unique TCR beta chains, of which roughly 11 million were shared. The repertoire was sequenced with immunoSEQ multiplex PCR; TCRdb's copy has only in-frame clones and lacks some. That table is the source of V, J and clone size, and D and trimming were worked out from the DNA. The sample lists more than 200,000 clones, around 79% occurring once. V is TRBV2 and J is TRBJ2-2; 12 bases match TRBD2. The TCR originated in a girl aged 2 to 9 in good health and CMV-seronegative. The sequencing sample was made of PBMCs. CDR3 sequence reads: CASSAKLAGGANTGELFF. The CDR3 DNA follows: TGTGCCAGCAGTGCTAAACTAGCGGGGGGCGCGAACACCGGGGAGCTGTTTTTT.